This T cell receptor beta chain was retrieved from a study of blood T cell repertoires in COVID-19. Study background: Specimens from acute and convalescent COVID-19 originated in the United States, Italy and Spain.

Original handling: Researchers report that nucleated cell counts were estimated from reference gene primer amplification. Sequencing was performed with immunoSEQ multiplex PCR; in TCRdb, only in-frame clones are kept and a portion is missing. The V and J calls and clone size were taken over from that table, and D and trimming were inferred from the DNA. The sample carries about 80,000 clones, around 79% recorded once. The V and J ends lost 4 bases and 5 bases, in that order; junction bases with no gene match: 7. Germline assignment: CDR1 SEHNR and CDR2 FQNEAQ (reference sequence). This CDR3 comprises 14 residues.

This chain uses TRBV7-9 with TRBJ1-2; 7 positions match TRBD1. This sequence originates from a human donor in a cohort sampled during active COVID-19. Sequenced material: peripheral blood. The CDR3 DNA is TGTGCCAGCAGCTCGGTGGGACAGACTTATGGCTACACCTTC. It encodes CASSSVGQTYGYTF.